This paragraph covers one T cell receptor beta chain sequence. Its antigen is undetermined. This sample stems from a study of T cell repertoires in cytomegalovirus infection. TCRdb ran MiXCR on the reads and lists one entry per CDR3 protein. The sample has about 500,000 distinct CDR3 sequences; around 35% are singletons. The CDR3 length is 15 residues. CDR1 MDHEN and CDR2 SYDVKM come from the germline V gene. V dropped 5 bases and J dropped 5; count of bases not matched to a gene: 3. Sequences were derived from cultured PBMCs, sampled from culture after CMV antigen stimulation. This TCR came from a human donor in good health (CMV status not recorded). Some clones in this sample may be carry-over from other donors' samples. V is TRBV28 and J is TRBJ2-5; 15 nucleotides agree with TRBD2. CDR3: CASSGTSGRRETQYF. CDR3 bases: TGTGCCAGCAGTGGGACTAGCGGGAGGAGGGAGACCCAGTACTTC.